This TCR beta chain derives from a study of T-cell reconstitution after alpha-beta-depleted transplantation in children. General study results and limits: Reports say that about two months after transplant, the alpha-beta T cells came out of several hundred graft clones that had expanded. T-cell counts and diversity at one year following transplant were attributed mainly to newly produced T cells.

Germline CDR1 and CDR2: DFQATT and SNEGSKA (reference sequence). The CDR3 runs to 15 residues. V shed 1 base, J shed 3 bases, and the junction held 3 bases outside the gene matches. Unique molecular identifiers were incorporated into the prepared TCRbeta library. TCRdb redid the calling of the PCR reads with MiXCR, one entry per CDR3 protein. The data show approximately 800,000 distinct CDR3 sequences, with roughly 16% seen just once and approximately 5% held by the top ten. As for this clonotype: Its antigen is not known.

This clonotype was obtained from a male patient younger than 18 who had a stem cell transplant for acute lymphoblastic leukemia, so the T cells may come from the graft donor. The sample in question was PBMCs, mostly from graft donor cells, obtained 360 days after TCRalphabeta/CD19-depleted stem cell transplant. V usage is TRBV20-1 and J usage is TRBJ2-3; TRBD2 aligns across 11 bases. The CDR3 coding sequence is TGCAGTGCTAGAGGTGCTAGCGGGAGGACAGATACGCAGTATTTT. This codes for CSARGASGRTDTQYF.